A single TCR beta chain is shown here with its context. Its antigen is not yet known. Nothing much larger sits one base from this clone, and base qualities are not available. A second Seattle source provided samples from volunteer blood donors who had recovered from COVID-19. Each collaborating institution followed its own protocols to collect whole blood in K2EDTA tubes. For TCRbeta analysis, collaborators shipped samples in one of three forms: frozen whole blood, isolated PBMCs, or DNA extracted from either of those sample types. The sample is drawn from a study of blood T cell repertoires in COVID-19 (dated by TCRdb to the early 2020s). With regard to the full study: Samples from collaborators originated in the United States, Italy and Spain and spanned both the acute and convalescent phases of COVID-19. The prospective study material was composed of cDNA or gDNA derived from T cells, B-cell-depleted T cells, or PBMCs. Deeply sampled blood TCRbeta repertoires from subjects exposed to, actively infected with, or recovered from COVID-19 were included in the dataset. A freely available public database, intended as a resource for researchers studying the immune response to SARS-CoV-2, is where the repertoires were released. Samples were obtained from the ongoing ImmuneRACE study (first 160 participants) and from 1,200 or so subjects provided by 6 global collaborators. Nearly every sample came with metadata listing a de-identified subject ID, COVID-19 status, age in years and sex. Where available, HLA class I and class II types were taken from metadata supplied by the sample provider and were not determined by assay-based typing.

General conclusions and limits of the study: The amount of clinical and demographic metadata varied by source and participant and was provided uncurated.

TCRbeta CDR3 regions were amplified from genomic DNA using the immunoSEQ Assay, a bias-controlled multiplex PCR. The original methods were these. The number of nucleated cells in each sample was estimated from the amplification of reference gene primers within the assay. To quantify the absolute abundance of each unique TCRbeta CDR3 rearrangement, sequence reads were collapsed and filtered. For each sample, productive Simpson clonality was calculated as the square root of Simpson's diversity index over productive rearrangements. The table comes from immuneACCESS by way of TCRdb, which keeps in-frame sequences with V and J called. Part of the clones is missing from these tables; in studies checked, under half for an unresolved V gene and the rest for unknown reasons. V and J calls and clone size are those listed in that table; D and trimming were worked out from the DNA. The sample records roughly 140,000 clones, 80% of which are singletons. The ten largest clones represent approximately 3.5% of the sample.

Sequenced: peripheral blood. The TCR comes from a man between 65 and 79 years old who had recovered from COVID-19.

The nucleotides are TGTGCCAGCAGTTTAACGGGTGAGGGCTACACCTTC. This is translated as CASSLTGEGYTF. The V gene is TRBV27 and the J gene is TRBJ1-2; no D gene is confidently identified. The CDR3 goes from the cysteine to the phenylalanine over 12 residues. Only the CDR3 DNA is retained, 36 bases long and in frame from the first base. CDR1 and CDR2 (MNHEY, SMNVEV) derive from the germline V gene (reference sequence). At the junction V is shortened by 2 bases and J by 8 bases, with 9 bases in between.